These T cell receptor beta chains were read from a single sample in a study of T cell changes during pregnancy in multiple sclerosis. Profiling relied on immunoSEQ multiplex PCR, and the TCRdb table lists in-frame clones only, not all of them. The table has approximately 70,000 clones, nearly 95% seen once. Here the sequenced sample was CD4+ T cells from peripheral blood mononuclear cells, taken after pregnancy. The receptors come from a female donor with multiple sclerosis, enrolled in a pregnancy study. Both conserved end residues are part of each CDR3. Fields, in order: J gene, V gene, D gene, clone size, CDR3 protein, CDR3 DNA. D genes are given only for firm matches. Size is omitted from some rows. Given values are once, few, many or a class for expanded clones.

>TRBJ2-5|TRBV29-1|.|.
CSARAGAYQETQYF
TGCAGCGCCCGGGCGGGGGCGTACCAAGAGACCCAGTACTTC
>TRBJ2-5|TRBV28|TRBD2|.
CASSLRGGREGLVKTQYF
TGTGCCAGCAGTCTTAGGGGTGGGAGGGAAGGGCTGGTAAAGACCCAGTACTTC
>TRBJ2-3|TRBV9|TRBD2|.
CASSVASGRATDTQYF
TGTGCCAGCAGCGTAGCTAGCGGGAGGGCAACAGATACGCAGTATTTT
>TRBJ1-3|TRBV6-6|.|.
CASIKTPGGNTIYF
TGTGCCAGCATCAAAACTCCGGGTGGAAACACCATATATTTT
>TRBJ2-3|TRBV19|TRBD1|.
CASSTSGQSTDTQYF
TGTGCCAGTAGCACCTCGGGACAGAGCACAGATACGCAGTATTTT
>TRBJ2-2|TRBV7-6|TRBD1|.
CASSLGQGPTGELFF
TGTGCCAGCAGCTTGGGACAGGGGCCCACCGGGGAGCTGTTTTTT
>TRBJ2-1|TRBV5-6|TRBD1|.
CASGEGARPYNEQFF
TGTGCCAGCGGTGAGGGGGCGCGGCCCTACAATGAGCAGTTCTTC
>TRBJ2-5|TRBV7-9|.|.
CASSLGSGETQYF
TGTGCCAGCAGCTTAGGTAGCGGAGAGACCCAGTACTTC
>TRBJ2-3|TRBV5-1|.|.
CASSLGGNKDTQYF
TGCGCCAGCAGCTTAGGAGGGAATAAAGATACGCAGTATTTT
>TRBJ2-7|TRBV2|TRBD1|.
CASSPQGPSYEQYF
TGTGCCAGCAGCCCACAGGGGCCCTCCTACGAGCAGTACTTC
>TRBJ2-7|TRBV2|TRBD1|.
CASSRDRGYEQYF
TGTGCCAGCAGTCGGGACAGGGGCTACGAGCAGTACTTC
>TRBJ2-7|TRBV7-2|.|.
CASSYRAGTYEQYF
TGTGCCAGCAGCTACAGGGCAGGAACCTACGAGCAGTACTTC
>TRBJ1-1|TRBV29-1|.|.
CSVEGGGTEAFF
TGCAGCGTCGAGGGGGGGGGCACTGAAGCTTTCTTT
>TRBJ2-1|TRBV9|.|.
CASSPGPYYNEQFF
TGTGCCAGCAGCCCAGGGCCGTATTACAATGAGCAGTTCTTC
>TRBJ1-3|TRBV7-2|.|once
CASSLGANSGNTIYF
TGTGCCAGCAGTCTAGGGGCTAACTCTGGAAACACCATATATTTT
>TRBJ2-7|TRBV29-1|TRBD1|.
CSVETRDRDYEQYF
TGCAGCGTCGAAACCCGGGACAGAGATTACGAGCAGTACTTC
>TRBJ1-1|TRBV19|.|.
CASSIRGGNTEAFF
TGTGCCAGTAGTATCCGCGGCGGGAACACTGAAGCTTTCTTT
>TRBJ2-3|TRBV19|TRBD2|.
CASSIGLAATSTDTQYF
TGTGCCAGTAGTATCGGACTAGCGGCTACTAGCACAGATACGCAGTATTTT
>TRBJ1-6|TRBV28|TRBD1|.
CASSPRTGRGSPLHF
TGTGCCAGCAGCCCCAGGACAGGGAGGGGGTCACCCCTCCACTTT